The present TCR beta chain was sequenced within a study of OX40 agonist ivuxolimab in advanced cancers. Study-wide context: Among those enrolled, mean age was around 55 years (range 23 to 79) and about 79% were male.

V was pared by 10 bases and J by 6 bases, with 10 bases of the junction left unmatched. The CDR3 covers 13 residues. Germline CDR1 WSHSY, CDR2 SAAADI. Method: immunoSEQ multiplex PCR; TCRdb's copy keeps in-frame clones and lacks some. The sample has about 62,000 clones; 70% to 80% are singletons. V and J are TRBV10-2 and TRBJ1-1; TRBD1 matches at 8 bases. The TCR originated in an adult with an advanced solid tumor such as melanoma, head and neck, liver or kidney cancer. This specimen consisted of CD4+ or CD8+ T cells sorted from blood, obtained in a trial of the OX40 agonist ivuxolimab. The CDR3, as DNA: TGCGCCATCAGACCAGGGGGCGCGGCTGAAGCTTTCTTT. Protein: CAIRPGGAAEAFF.